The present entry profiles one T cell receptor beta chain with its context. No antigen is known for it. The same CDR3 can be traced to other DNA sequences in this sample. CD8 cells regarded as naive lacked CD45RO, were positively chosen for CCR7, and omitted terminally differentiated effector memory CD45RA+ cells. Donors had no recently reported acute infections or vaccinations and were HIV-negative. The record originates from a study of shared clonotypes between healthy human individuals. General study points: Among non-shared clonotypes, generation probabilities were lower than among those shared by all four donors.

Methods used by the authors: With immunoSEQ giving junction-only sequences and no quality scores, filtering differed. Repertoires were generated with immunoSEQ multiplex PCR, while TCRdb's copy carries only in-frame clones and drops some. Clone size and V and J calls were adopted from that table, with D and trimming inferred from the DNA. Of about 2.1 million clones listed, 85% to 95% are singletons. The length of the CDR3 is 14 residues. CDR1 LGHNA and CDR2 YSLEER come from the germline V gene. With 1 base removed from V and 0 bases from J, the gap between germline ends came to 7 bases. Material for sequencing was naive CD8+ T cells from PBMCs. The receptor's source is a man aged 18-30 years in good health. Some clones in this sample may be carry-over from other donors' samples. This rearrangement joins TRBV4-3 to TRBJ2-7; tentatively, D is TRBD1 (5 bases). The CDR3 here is CASSQGTLSYEQYF. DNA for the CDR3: TGCGCCAGCAGCCAAGGGACACTCTCCTACGAGCAGTACTTC.